The source of this TCR beta chain is a study of blood T cell repertoires in COVID-19 (TCRdb year 2020). Study-level background: Samples covering the acute and convalescent phases of COVID-19 were provided by collaborators in the United States, Italy and Spain. The prospective study material was composed of cDNA or gDNA derived from T cells, B-cell-depleted T cells, or PBMCs. Subjects who had been exposed to COVID-19, were actively infected with it, or had recovered from it provided the deeply sampled blood TCRbeta repertoires that made up the dataset. The repertoires were released in a freely available public database meant as a resource for research on the immune response to SARS-CoV-2. Samples were obtained from the ongoing ImmuneRACE study (first 160 participants) and from 1,000 to 1,500 subjects provided by 6 global collaborators. Nearly every sample came with metadata listing a de-identified subject ID, COVID-19 status, age in years and sex. Where available, HLA class I and class II types were taken from metadata supplied by the sample provider and were not determined by assay-based typing. Overall study results and their limits: The quantity of clinical and demographic metadata differed by source and by participant and was supplied without curation.

The immunoSEQ Assay, a bias-controlled multiplex PCR, was used to amplify TCRbeta CDR3 regions from genomic DNA. The original methods were these. The number of nucleated cells in each sample was estimated from the amplification of reference gene primers within the assay. Sequence reads were collapsed and filtered to measure the absolute abundance of every unique TCRbeta CDR3 rearrangement. Productive Simpson clonality was computed per sample as the square root of Simpson's diversity index over productive rearrangements. Not all clones reach the TCRdb copy of this immuneACCESS table, which keeps in-frame sequences only. Checked studies attribute under half of the gap to unresolved V genes and leave the rest unexplained. V, J and clone size are those of that table, while D and trimming were read from the DNA. The sample records about 340,000 clones, about nine tenths of which are singletons. The top ten clonotypes cover approximately 7.3% of the sample.

On this clone itself: It has no known antigen specificity. No clone much larger than this one lies a single base away; base qualities are absent.

One collaborating source in Seattle enrolled patients during active infection and followed them longitudinally through the course of disease. Whole blood was collected in K2EDTA tubes by collaborating institutions according to the institutions' own protocols. Collaborator samples were shipped for TCRbeta analysis as frozen whole blood, isolated PBMCs, or DNA extracted from either sample type. Compared with germline, V lacks 5 bases and J lacks 1 base; bases without a gene match: 2. The CDR3 covers 14 residues, taking in both the cysteine and the phenylalanine. Just the 42-base CDR3 DNA is kept, in frame starting at base 1. The germline V gene (reference sequence) yields LNHDA for CDR1 and SQIVND for CDR2.

This clonotype was sampled from a woman in her seventies with COVID-19, enrolled during active disease. The sequence links TRBV19 to TRBJ2-1; TRBD1 matches 7 bases in the middle. Sequenced: peripheral blood. The DNA is TGTGCCAGTAGTTGGGACAGTTCCTACAATGAGCAGTTCTTC. Its protein reads: CASSWDSSYNEQFF.